What follows are 29 T cell receptor beta chains derived from one specimen sequenced in a study of CD8 T cells in Susac syndrome. Random hexamers served to reverse transcribe about 0.5 to 1 ug RNA. Via MiXCR, TCRdb re-called the immunoSEQ multiplex PCR reads, giving one row per CDR3 protein. Of about 180,000 distinct CDR3 sequences listed, roughly 94% are singletons. Input material: CD4+ T cells from PBMCs. The receptors shown here come from a human donor with Susac syndrome.

The chain carries TRBV12-3 or TRBV12-4 and TRBJ1-2, with 7 bases matching TRBD1. The CDR3 spans 15 residues. V dropped 6 bases and J dropped 7; count of bases not matched to a gene: 14. CDR3 amino acids: CASSLRTGPFGGYTF. The CDR3 DNA sequence: TGTGCCAGCAGCCTACGGACAGGCCCCTTCGGTGGCTACACCTTC.

The chain carries TRBV28 and TRBJ2-7; no clear D gene. Deletions cut 3 bases from V and 0 bases from J, with 6 bases between. The CDR3 extends over 13 amino acids. Germline V gene lookup returns CDR1 MDHEN and CDR2 SYDVKM. For the CDR3, the DNA is TGTGCCAGCAGTTTCCAGAGCTCCTACGAGCAGTACTTC. Translating it yields CASSFQSSYEQYF.

The sample holds a few counts of this clonotype. The V and J genes are TRBV4-2 and TRBJ1-2; the D is unclear. Germline CDR1 and CDR2: LGHNA and YNFKEQ. V shed 3 bases and J shed 0 bases, with 5 bases lying between them. The CDR3 is 13 amino acids. The CDR3 loop is CASSQGANYGYTF. DNA for the CDR3: TGTGCCAGCAGCCAGGGTGCTAACTATGGCTACACCTTC.

V and J are TRBV2 and TRBJ2-7; D perhaps matches TRBD1 (7 bases). Germline loops: CDR1 SNHLY, CDR2 FYNNEI. V lost 3 bases to trimming and J lost 0 bases, with 12 bases between them. The CDR3 is 15 residues long. The DNA for the CDR3 is TGTGCCAGCAGTGAGGCAGGGGGGTCCTCCTACGAGCAGTACTTC. Its protein is CASSEAGGSSYEQYF.

This chain uses TRBV7-9 with TRBJ2-5; 8 nucleotides align to TRBD1. The CDR3 spans 14 residues. Trimming cost V 0 bases and J 7 bases; bases outside gene matches: 4. Germline V gene sequence: CDR1 SEHNR, CDR2 FQNEAQ (reference sequence). CDR3 loop: CASSLATGVGTQYF. The CDR3 bases are TGTGCCAGCAGCTTAGCGACAGGGGTCGGGACCCAGTACTTC.

The V and J genes are TRBV11-2 and TRBJ1-2, with D possibly matching TRBD1 (6 bases). The CDR3 consists of 16 residues. The germline V and J ends were trimmed by 1 base and 8 bases, with 20 bases remaining between them. From germline, CDR1 is SGHAT and CDR2 FQNNGV. CDR3 residues: CASSLVQGPPPRGYTF. CDR3 nucleotide sequence: TGTGCCAGCAGCTTAGTGCAGGGGCCCCCCCCTAGGGGCTACACCTTC. Complete variable domain (other parts from reference TRBV11-2 and TRBJ1-2): EAGVAQSPRYKIIEKRQSVAFWCNPISGHATLYWYQQILGQGPKLLIQFQNNGVVDDSQLPKDRFSAERLKGVDSTLKIQPAKLEDSAVYLCASSLVQGPPPRGYTFGSGTRLTVV.

This clonotype was seen only once. The chain recombines TRBV3-1 with TRBJ2-1, with 10 bases that match TRBD1. This CDR3 spans 13 amino acids. V shed 4 bases and J 10 bases; nucleotides not matched to a gene: 4. From germline, CDR1 is LGHDT and CDR2 YNNKEL (reference sequence). The CDR3: CASSRGTGDEQFF. DNA of the CDR3: TGTGCCAGCAGCCGAGGGACAGGGGACGAGCAGTTCTTC.

The genes are TRBV5-3 and TRBJ1-1, with a tentative D call TRBD1 (5 bases). TRBV5-3 is an open reading frame whose function is uncertain. Trimming left V 6 bases short and J 0 bases short, with 12 bases between. This CDR3 is built from 14 residues. DNA of the CDR3: TGTGCCAGAATCGGGGAGGGACTGAACACTGAAGCTTTCTTT. Protein sequence: CARIGEGLNTEAFF.

This chain joins TRBV5-1 and TRBJ2-7, with 7 bases lining up with TRBD1. V was clipped by 4 bases and J by 4 bases; unmatched bases: 8. Germline CDR1 reads SGHRS; CDR2 reads YFSETQ. The CDR3 runs 14 residues. This CDR3 reads CASSPSGQLYEQYF. In DNA form, the CDR3 reads TGCGCCAGCAGCCCCTCGGGACAGTTATACGAGCAGTACTTC.

V and J are TRBV5-1 and TRBJ2-6, with D unclear. Trimming took 4 bases from V and 0 from J, leaving 11 bases between them. Germline V CDR1 and CDR2: SGHRS, YFSETQ. The length of the CDR3 is 16 residues. In nucleotides, the CDR3 is TGCGCCAGCAGCCCCCCAATTGACTCTGGGGCCAACGTCCTGACTTTC. Residues: CASSPPIDSGANVLTF.

This clonotype was recorded a few times. J is TRBJ2-2 and V is TRBV28; TRBD1 matches at 7 bases. This CDR3 comprises 15 residues. CDR1 and CDR2 from the germline V gene are MDHEN and SYDVKM. V shed 5 bases, J shed 2 bases, and the junction held 5 bases outside the gene matches. The CDR3 loop reads CASSPGTANTGELFF. CDR3 nucleotides: TGTGCCAGCAGTCCTGGGACAGCTAACACCGGGGAGCTGTTTTTT.

The chain is built from TRBV5-4 and TRBJ2-1, with 13 positions matching TRBD2. The germline V gene has CDR1 SGHNT and CDR2 YYREEE (reference sequence). After removal of 9 bases from V and 9 bases from J, the junction contained 6 bases not matched to a gene. The CDR3 runs to 13 residues. This chain's CDR3 is CAIGLAGVGEQFF. The CDR3 DNA reads TGTGCCATCGGACTAGCGGGAGTTGGTGAGCAGTTCTTC.

This chain connects TRBV20-1 to TRBJ2-3; 12 positions agree with TRBD2. The V and J ends lost 6 bases and 8 bases, in that order; junction bases with no gene match: 9. Germline assignment: CDR1 DFQATT and CDR2 SNEGSKA (reference sequence). The CDR3 sequence is 14 residues long. The CDR3 protein is CSARLAGEDGTQYF. The DNA of the CDR3 is TGCAGTGCCCGACTAGCGGGGGAGGATGGTACGCAGTATTTT.

The chain carries TRBV7-8 and TRBJ2-7; possibly TRBD1 or TRBD2 for D (5 bases each). Trimming removed 0 bases at V and 3 bases at J, with 12 bases between. The CDR3 spans 15 residues. Per germline, CDR1 SGHVS and CDR2 FQNEAQ. CDR3 loop: CASSLAGVEGYEQYF. The CDR3 nucleotides are TGTGCCAGCAGCTTAGCGGGGGTTGAGGGCTACGAGCAGTACTTC.

The chain combines TRBV30 with TRBJ1-1, with TRBD1 as a possible D gene (5 bases). CDR3 length: 16 residues. CDR1 is GTSNPN and CDR2 is SVGIG in the germline V gene (reference sequence). Trimming removed 4 bases at V and 1 base at J, with 19 bases between. CDR3 sequence reads: CAWNLRQNRRNTEAFF. The CDR3 bases are TGTGCCTGGAATCTAAGACAGAATCGAAGGAACACTGAAGCTTTCTTT.

The J gene is TRBJ2-1, the V gene TRBV4-3; D is ambiguous. V lost 1 base to trimming and J lost 5 bases, with 18 bases between them. The CDR3 length is 17 residues. The germline V gene has CDR1 LGHNA and CDR2 YSLEER. CDR3 bases: TGCGCCAGCAGCCAAGTTGTTTCACCCCTAACTAACAATGAGCAGTTCTTC. Its protein is CASSQVVSPLTNNEQFF.

The chain uses TRBV5-8 and TRBJ2-7; weak D call: TRBD2 (5 bases). Germline CDR1 is SGHTS and CDR2 is YDEGEE. Trimming pared 1 base from V and 0 bases from J, leaving 8 bases between. This CDR3 region has 14 residues. The CDR3 coding sequence is TGTGCCAGCAGCTTGAAGCGGCCCTCCTACGAGCAGTACTTC. Its translation is CASSLKRPSYEQYF.

The V and J genes are TRBV5-4 and TRBJ2-6, with 16 nucleotides matching TRBD2. CDR3 length: 18 amino acids. CDR1 and CDR2 (germline): SGHNT, YYREEE (reference sequence). Losses at the gene ends were 4 bases for V and 2 bases for J; bases not matched to a gene: 3. In nucleotides, the CDR3 is TGTGCCAGCAGCACCGGGACTAGCGGGAGGGCTGGGGCCAACGTCCTGACTTTC. Protein sequence: CASSTGTSGRAGANVLTF. Together with reference TRBV5-4 and TRBJ2-6, the CDR3 gives the full variable domain: ETGVTQSPTHLIKTRGQQVTLRCSSQSGHNTVSWYQQALGQGPQFIFQYYREEENGRGNFPPRFSGLQFPNYSSELNVNALELDDSALYLCASSTGTSGRAGANVLTFGAGSRLTVL.

Points on this clonotype: The junction and the germline gene differ at one end; a read error may be behind it. This chain connects TRBV30 to TRBJ1-1, with D maybe TRBD1 (5 bases). Germline V CDR1 and CDR2: GTSNPN, SVGIG (reference sequence). The CDR3 covers 14 residues. The CDR3 DNA is TGTGCCTGGTCAAGGGGCCCCATGAACACTAAAGCTTTCTTT. Its translation is CAWSRGPMNTKAFF.

This chain uses TRBV30 with TRBJ2-1; 11 positions match TRBD1. In germline, CDR1 is GTSNPN, CDR2 SVGIG (reference sequence). Trimming removed 7 bases from V and 5 bases from J; junction bases left unmatched: 4. This CDR3 has 13 residues. The CDR3 spells CALDRGLDNEQFF. The CDR3 nucleotides read TGTGCCTTGGACAGGGGGCTGGACAATGAGCAGTTCTTC.

The chain combines TRBV28 with TRBJ1-1; a weak D match, TRBD1 (6 bases). CDR3 length: 14 amino acids. Germline assignment: CDR1 MDHEN and CDR2 SYDVKM. The ends were cut back, 6 bases at V and 7 bases at J, with 18 bases in the middle. The DNA of the CDR3 is TGTGCCAGCAGAGGCTCGGGACATTTTATTGAAGCTTTCTTT. Its translation is CASRGSGHFIEAFF.

The V and J genes are TRBV29-1 and TRBJ2-1; 10 nucleotides align to TRBD2. The CDR3 covers 15 residues. Germline CDR1 reads SQVTM; CDR2 reads ANQGSEA. V dropped 5 bases and J dropped 3; count of bases not matched to a gene: 7. The CDR3 nucleotides read TGCAGCGTTAAAAGCGGGGGGGCCAACTACAATGAGCAGTTCTTC. This sequence encodes CSVKSGGANYNEQFF.

This clonotype turned up a few times. The CDR3 loop reads CASSQGPYEQYF. DNA for the CDR3: TGTGCCAGCTCACAGGGCCCCTACGAGCAGTACTTC. This sequence joins TRBV3-1 and TRBJ2-7; D is possibly TRBD1 (6 bases). The CDR3 spans 12 residues. CDR1 and CDR2 from the germline V gene are LGHDT and YNNKEL (reference sequence). Trimming took off 8 bases at V and 2 bases at J, with 10 bases between the two ends.

The chain has TRBV20-1 and TRBJ2-5; 8 positions agree with TRBD2. After removal of 5 bases from V and 5 bases from J, the junction contained 10 bases not matched to a gene. Per the germline V gene, CDR1 is DFQATT and CDR2 is SNEGSKA (reference sequence). The CDR3 runs to 14 residues. The CDR3 bases are TGCAGTGCTGCCCAACGGGGGGGCTGGGAGACCCAGTACTTC. Its protein product is CSAAQRGGWETQYF.

The genes are TRBV12-3 or TRBV12-4 and TRBJ2-5; D is unresolved. V lost 2 bases to trimming and J lost 3 bases, with 10 bases between them. This CDR3 is 14 amino acids long. CDR3 sequence: CASSLRAVEETQYF. The CDR3 nucleotides read TGTGCCAGCAGTTTAAGGGCAGTGGAAGAGACCCAGTACTTC.

The J gene is TRBJ2-3, the V gene TRBV6-6, with D unresolved. The CDR3 runs 13 residues. V lost 8 bases, J lost 1 base, and 10 bases lay in between. CDR1 is MNHNY, CDR2 SVGAGI, per germline (reference sequence). The CDR3 spells CASGWLRTDTQYF. CDR3 nucleotide sequence: TGTGCCAGCGGGTGGCTCCGCACAGATACGCAGTATTTT.

The rearrangement joins TRBV20-1 to TRBJ1-1; no definite D call. Trimming took 1 base from V and 0 from J, leaving 12 bases between them. CDR3 length: 15 amino acids. The germline CDR1 and CDR2 sequences are DFQATT and SNEGSKA (reference sequence). The DNA for the CDR3 is TGCAGTGCTAGAGGTGATCCGCGCCTGAACACTGAAGCTTTCTTT. Protein product: CSARGDPRLNTEAFF.

V and J are TRBV4-3 and TRBJ2-1; no definite D call. The germline V and J ends were trimmed by 0 bases and 5 bases, with 11 bases remaining between them. The germline CDR1 and CDR2 sequences are LGHNA and YSLEER. This CDR3 region has 15 residues. In DNA, the CDR3 is TGCGCCAGCAGCCAAGATCACAAGGGAAACAATGAGCAGTTCTTC. It codes for CASSQDHKGNNEQFF.

This clonotype was observed a single time. The DNA of the CDR3 is TGCAGTGCTAGAGGAAGGGGGCAGAGCACAGATACGCAGTATTTT. The encoded protein is CSARGRGQSTDTQYF. This sequence joins TRBV20-1 and TRBJ2-3; 7 bases are a match to TRBD1. The CDR3 contains 15 residues. The J segment lost 0 bases and the V segment lost 1 base, leaving 4 bases of the junction unmatched. In germline, CDR1 is DFQATT, CDR2 SNEGSKA (reference sequence).